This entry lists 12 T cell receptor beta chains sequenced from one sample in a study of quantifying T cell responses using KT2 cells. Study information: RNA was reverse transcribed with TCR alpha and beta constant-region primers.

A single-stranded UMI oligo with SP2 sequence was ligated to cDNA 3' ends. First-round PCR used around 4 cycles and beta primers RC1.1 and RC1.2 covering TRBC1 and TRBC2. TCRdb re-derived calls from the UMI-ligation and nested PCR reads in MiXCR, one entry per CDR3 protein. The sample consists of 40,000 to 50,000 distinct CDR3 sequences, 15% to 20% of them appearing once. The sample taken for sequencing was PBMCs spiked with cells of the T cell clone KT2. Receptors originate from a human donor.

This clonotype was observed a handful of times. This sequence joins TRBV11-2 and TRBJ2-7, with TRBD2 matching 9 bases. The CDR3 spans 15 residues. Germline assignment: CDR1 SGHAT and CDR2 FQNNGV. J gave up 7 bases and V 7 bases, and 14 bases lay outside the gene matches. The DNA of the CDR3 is TGTGCCAGCACCGAAGGCGGGGGGGGGTTCAGGGAGCAGTACTTC. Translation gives CASTEGGGGFREQYF.

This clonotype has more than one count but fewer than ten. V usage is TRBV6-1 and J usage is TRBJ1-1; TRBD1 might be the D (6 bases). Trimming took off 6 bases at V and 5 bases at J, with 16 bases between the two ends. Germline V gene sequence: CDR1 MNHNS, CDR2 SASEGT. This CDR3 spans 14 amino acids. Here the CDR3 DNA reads TGTGCCAGCAGGAAGCCCCAGGGGCGGACTGAAGCTTTCTTT. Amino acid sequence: CASRKPQGRTEAFF.

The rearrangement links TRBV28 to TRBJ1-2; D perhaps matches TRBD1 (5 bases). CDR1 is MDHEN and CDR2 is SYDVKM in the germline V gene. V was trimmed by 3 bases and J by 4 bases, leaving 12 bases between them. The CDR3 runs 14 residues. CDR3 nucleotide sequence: TGTGCCAGCAGTTTTCGTTCAGGGAGCTATGGCTACACCTTC. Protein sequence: CASSFRSGSYGYTF.

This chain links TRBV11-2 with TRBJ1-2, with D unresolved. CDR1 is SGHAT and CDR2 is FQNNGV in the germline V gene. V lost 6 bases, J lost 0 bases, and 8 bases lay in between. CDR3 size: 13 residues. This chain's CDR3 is CASRLSANYGYTF. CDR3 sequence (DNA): TGTGCCAGCAGATTATCGGCTAACTATGGCTACACCTTC.

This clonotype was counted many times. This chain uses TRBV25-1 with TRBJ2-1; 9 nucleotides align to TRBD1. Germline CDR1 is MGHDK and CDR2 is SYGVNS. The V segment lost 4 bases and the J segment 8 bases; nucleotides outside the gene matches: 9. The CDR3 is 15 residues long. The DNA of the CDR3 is TGTGCCAGCAGTGGCCGGGACAGGGTCATAGATGAGCAGTTCTTC. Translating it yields CASSGRDRVIDEQFF.

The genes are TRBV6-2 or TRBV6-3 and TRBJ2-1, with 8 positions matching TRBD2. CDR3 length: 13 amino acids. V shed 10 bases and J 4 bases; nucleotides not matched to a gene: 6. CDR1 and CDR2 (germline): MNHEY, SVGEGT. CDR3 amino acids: CATGRALYNEQFF. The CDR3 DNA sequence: TGTGCCACCGGGAGGGCCTTATACAATGAGCAGTTCTTC.

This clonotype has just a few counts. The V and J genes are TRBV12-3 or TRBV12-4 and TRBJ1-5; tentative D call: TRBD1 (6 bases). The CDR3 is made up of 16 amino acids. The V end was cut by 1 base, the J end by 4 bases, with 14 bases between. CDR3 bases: TGTGCCAGCAGTTTAGGGGGGGGGGACACGAATCAGCCCCAGCATTTT. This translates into CASSLGGGDTNQPQHF.

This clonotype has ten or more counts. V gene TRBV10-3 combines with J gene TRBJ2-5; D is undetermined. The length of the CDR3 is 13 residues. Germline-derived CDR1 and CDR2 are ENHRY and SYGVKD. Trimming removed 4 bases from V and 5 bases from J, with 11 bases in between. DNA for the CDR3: TGTGCCATCAGTGTTGGGGTAGGCGAGACCCAGTACTTC. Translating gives CAISVGVGETQYF.

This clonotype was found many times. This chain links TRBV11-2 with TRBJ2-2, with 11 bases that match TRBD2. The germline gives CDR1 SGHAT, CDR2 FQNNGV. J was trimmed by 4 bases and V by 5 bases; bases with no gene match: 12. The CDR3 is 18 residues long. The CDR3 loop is CASSKGLAELGRTGELFF. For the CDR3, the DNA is TGTGCCAGCAGCAAGGGACTAGCGGAACTGGGCCGCACCGGGGAGCTGTTTTTT. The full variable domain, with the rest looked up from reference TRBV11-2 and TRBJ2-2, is EAGVAQSPRYKIIEKRQSVAFWCNPISGHATLYWYQQILGQGPKLLIQFQNNGVVDDSQLPKDRFSAERLKGVDSTLKIQPAKLEDSAVYLCASSKGLAELGRTGELFFGEGSRLTVL.

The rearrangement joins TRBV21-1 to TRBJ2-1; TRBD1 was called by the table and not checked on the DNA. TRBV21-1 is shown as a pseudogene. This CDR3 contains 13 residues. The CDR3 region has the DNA TGTGCCAGCAGCACCGGGGCTGGGAATGAGCAGTTCTTC. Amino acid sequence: CASSTGAGNEQFF.

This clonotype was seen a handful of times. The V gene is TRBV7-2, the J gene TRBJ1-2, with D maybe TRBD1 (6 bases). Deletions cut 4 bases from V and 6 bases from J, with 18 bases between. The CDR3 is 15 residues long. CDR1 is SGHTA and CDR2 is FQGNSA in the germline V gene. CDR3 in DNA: TGTGCCAGCAGCTCCACCCGGACTGGGGGCAATGGCTACACCTTC. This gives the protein CASSSTRTGGNGYTF.

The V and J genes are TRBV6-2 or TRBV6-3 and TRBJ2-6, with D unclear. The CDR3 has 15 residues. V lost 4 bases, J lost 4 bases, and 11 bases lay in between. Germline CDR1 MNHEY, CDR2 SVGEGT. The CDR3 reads CASSFVGSGANVLTF. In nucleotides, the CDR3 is TGTGCCAGCAGTTTCGTGGGCTCCGGGGCCAACGTCCTGACTTTC.